This T cell receptor (beta chain) was sequenced for a study of CD4 T cell repertoires in COVID-19. Study findings and constraints: In SARS-CoV and/or HKU1 spike cultures, between about 6.5 and 28% of SARS-CoV-2 clonotypes reappeared.

These patients had recovered from COVID-19 ranging mild to severe. V was pared by 1 base and J by 1 base, with 1 base of the junction left unmatched. The germline gives CDR1 KGHDR, CDR2 SFDVKD. This CDR3 spans 16 amino acids. Notes on this clone: The antigen is unknown.

Measured with immunoSEQ multiplex PCR; TCRdb has only the in-frame clones, and not every one. Of about 75,000 clones in the sample, roughly 80% were seen once. The material sequenced was CD4+ T cells from peripheral blood, taken after recovery from COVID-19. The chain employs TRBV24-1 and TRBJ2-2; 8 bases fit TRBD1. The source is a human donor who had COVID-19. CDR3 region: CATSDFGQGNTGELFF. The CDR3 coding sequence is TGTGCCACCAGTGATTTCGGACAGGGGAACACCGGGGAGCTGTTTTTT.